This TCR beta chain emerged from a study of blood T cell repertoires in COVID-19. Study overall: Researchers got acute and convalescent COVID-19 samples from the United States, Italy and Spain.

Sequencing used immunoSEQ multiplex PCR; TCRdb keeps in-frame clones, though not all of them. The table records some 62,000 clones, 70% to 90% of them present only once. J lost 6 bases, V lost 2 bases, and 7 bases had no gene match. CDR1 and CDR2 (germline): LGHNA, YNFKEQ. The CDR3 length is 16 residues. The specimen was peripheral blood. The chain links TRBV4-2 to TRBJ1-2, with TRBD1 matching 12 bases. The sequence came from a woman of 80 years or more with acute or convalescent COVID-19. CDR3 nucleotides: TGTGCCAGCAGCCAACTATTGGGACAGGGGGCCGATGGCTACACCTTC. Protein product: CASSQLLGQGADGYTF.